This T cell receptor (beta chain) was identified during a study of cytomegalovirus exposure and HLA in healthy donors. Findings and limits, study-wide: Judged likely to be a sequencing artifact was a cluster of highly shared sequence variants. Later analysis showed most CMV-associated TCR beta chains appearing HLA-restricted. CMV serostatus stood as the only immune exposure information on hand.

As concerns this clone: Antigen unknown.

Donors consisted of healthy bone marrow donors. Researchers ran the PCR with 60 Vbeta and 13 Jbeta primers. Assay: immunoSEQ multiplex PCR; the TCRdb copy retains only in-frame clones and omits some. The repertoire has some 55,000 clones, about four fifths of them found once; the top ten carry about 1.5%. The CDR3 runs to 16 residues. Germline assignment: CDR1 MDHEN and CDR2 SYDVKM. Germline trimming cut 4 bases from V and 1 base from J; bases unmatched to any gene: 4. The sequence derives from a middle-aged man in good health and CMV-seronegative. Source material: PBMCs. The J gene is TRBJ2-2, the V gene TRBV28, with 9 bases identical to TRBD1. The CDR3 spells CASSSPGQGNTGELFF. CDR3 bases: TGTGCCAGCAGTTCACCGGGACAGGGGAACACCGGGGAGCTGTTTTTT.